This T cell receptor beta chain was found in a study of blood T cells in healthy people across ages. Study-level findings and limits: In long-lived donors, naive CD4+ cell counts and diversity exceeded those of aged donors.

Combining a sample-barcoded 5' primer with a J-beta primer mix, a second PCR ran for about 7 to 11 cycles. MiXCR, applied by TCRdb to the 5' RACE reads, yields one record per CDR3 protein. The sample lists some 1.4 million distinct CDR3 sequences; roughly 45% were seen once. This clonotype was seen more than once but under ten times. The antigen is not known. V shed 5 bases, J shed 0 bases, and the junction held 5 bases outside the gene matches. The CDR3 length is 15 residues. From germline, CDR1 is SGHTA and CDR2 FQGNSA. The gene calls are TRBV7-2 and TRBJ2-3, with 7 bases aligning to TRBD1. The TCR comes from a woman aged 18-29 years in good health. Material for sequencing was blood. The CDR3 spells CASSQGVASTDTQYF. The DNA of the CDR3 is TGTGCCAGCAGCCAGGGGGTAGCGAGCACAGATACGCAGTATTTT. Based on the CDR3 plus reference TRBV7-2 and TRBJ2-3, the full variable domain is GAGVSQSPSNKVTEKGKDVELRCDPISGHTALYWYRQSLGQGLEFLIYFQGNSAPDKSGLPSDRFSAERTGGSVSTLTIQRTQQEDSAVYLCASSQGVASTDTQYFGPGTRLTVL.